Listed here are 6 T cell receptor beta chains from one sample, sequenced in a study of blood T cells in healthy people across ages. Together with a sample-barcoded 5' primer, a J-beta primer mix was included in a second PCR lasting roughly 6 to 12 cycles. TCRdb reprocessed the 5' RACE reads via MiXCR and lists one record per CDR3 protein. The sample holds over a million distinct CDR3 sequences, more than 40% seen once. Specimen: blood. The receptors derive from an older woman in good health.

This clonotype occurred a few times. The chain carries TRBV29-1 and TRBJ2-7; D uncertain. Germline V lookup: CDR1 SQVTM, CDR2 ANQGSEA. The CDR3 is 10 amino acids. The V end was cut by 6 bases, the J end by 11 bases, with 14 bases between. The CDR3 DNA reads TGCAGCGTCCGAGAGAGCCGAGAGTACTTC. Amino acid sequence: CSVRESREYF.

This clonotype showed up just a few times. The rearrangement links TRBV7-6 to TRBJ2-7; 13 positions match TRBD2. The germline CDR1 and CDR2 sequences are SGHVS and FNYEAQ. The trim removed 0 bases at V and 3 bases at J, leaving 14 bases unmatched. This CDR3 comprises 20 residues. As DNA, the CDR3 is TGTGCCAGCAGCTTAGCCCCTGGACTAGCGGGAGCACACCCGAGCTACGAGCAGTACTTC. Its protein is CASSLAPGLAGAHPSYEQYF.

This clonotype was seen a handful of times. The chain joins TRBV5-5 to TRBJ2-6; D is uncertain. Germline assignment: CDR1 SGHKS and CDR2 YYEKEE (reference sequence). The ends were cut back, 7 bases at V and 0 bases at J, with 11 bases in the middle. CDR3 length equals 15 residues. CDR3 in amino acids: CASAPLASGANVLTF. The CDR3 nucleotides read TGTGCCAGCGCGCCTTTGGCCTCTGGGGCCAACGTCCTGACTTTC. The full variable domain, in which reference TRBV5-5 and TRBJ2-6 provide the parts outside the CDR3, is DAGVTQSPTHLIKTRGQQVTLRCSPISGHKSVSWYQQVLGQGPQFIFQYYEKEERGRGNFPDRFSARQFPNYSSELNVNALLLGDSALYLCASAPLASGANVLTFGAGSRLTVL.

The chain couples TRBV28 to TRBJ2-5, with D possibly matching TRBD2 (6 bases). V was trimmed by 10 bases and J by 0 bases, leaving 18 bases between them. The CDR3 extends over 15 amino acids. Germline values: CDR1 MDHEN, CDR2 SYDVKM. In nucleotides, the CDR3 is TGTGCCACCGAATCTAACGGGAGCCACCAAGAGACCCAGTACTTC. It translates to CATESNGSHQETQYF. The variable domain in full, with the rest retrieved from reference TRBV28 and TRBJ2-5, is DVKVTQSSRYLVKRTGEKVFLECVQDMDHENMFWYRQDPGLGLRLIYFSYDVKMKEKGDIPEGYSVSREKKERFSLILESASTNQTSMYLCATESNGSHQETQYFGPGTRLLVL.

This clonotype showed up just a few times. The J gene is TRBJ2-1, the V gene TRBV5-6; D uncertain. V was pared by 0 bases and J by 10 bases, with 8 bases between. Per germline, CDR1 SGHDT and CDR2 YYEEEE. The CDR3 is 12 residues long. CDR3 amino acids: CASSLGPREQFF. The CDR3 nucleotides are TGTGCCAGCAGCTTGGGTCCCCGGGAGCAGTTCTTC.

CDR3 in amino acids: CSAPLPGWGNFYEQYF. DNA for the CDR3: TGCAGTGCCCCATTACCCGGATGGGGGAACTTCTACGAGCAGTACTTC. The chain employs TRBV20-1 and TRBJ2-7; either TRBD1 or TRBD2 may supply D (5 bases each). CDR3 length: 16 residues. Germline V gives CDR1 DFQATT, CDR2 SNEGSKA (reference sequence). Deletions cut 6 bases from V and 3 bases from J, with 24 bases between.